This T cell receptor beta chain was sequenced for a study of blood T cell repertoires in COVID-19. Produced via immunoSEQ multiplex PCR; TCRdb's table is partial and in-frame only. The sample yields 250,000 to 400,000 clones, roughly 88% seen once. The J segment lost 5 bases and the V segment lost 6 bases, leaving 3 bases of the junction unmatched. The CDR3 is 13 amino acids. From germline, CDR1 is MNHEY and CDR2 SMNVEV (reference sequence). This receptor was taken from a woman aged 25-40 years with COVID-19, enrolled during active disease. V gene TRBV27 combines with J gene TRBJ1-5; 8 positions match TRBD1. Sequences were obtained from peripheral blood. CDR3 region: CASSDRGDQPQHF. Written as DNA, the CDR3 is TGTGCCAGCAGCGACAGGGGCGATCAGCCCCAGCATTTT.